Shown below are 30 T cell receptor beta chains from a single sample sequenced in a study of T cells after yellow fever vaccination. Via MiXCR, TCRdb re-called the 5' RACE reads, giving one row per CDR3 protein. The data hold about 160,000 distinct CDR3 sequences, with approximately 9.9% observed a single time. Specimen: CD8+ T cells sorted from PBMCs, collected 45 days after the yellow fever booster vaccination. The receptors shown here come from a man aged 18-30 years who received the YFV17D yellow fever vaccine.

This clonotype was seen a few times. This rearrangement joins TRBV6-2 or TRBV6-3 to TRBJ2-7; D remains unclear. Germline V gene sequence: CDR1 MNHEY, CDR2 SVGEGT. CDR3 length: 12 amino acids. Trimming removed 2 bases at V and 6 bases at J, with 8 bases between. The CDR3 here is CASSYPSPEQYF. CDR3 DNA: TGTGCCAGCAGTTACCCCAGCCCCGAGCAGTACTTC.

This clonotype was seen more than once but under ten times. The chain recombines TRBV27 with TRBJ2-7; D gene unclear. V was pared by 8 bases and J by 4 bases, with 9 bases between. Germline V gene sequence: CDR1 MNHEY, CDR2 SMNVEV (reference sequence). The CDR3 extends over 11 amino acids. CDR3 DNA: TGTGCCAGCGGAAACGGGTACGAGCAGTACGTC. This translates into CASGNGYEQYV.

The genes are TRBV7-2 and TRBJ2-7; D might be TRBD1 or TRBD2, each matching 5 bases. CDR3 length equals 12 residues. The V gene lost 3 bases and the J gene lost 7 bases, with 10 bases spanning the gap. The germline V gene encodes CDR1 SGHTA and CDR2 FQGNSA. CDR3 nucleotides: TGTGCCAGCAGCTTGGGACCCGGGGAGCAGTACGTC. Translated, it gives CASSLGPGEQYV.

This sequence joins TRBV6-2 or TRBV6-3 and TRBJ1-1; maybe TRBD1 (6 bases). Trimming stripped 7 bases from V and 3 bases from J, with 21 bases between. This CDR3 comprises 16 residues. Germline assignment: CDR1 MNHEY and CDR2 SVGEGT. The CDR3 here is CASNFLVRGSYTEAFF. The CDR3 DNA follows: TGTGCCAGCAATTTCCTCGTCAGGGGATCGTACACTGAAGCTTTCTTT.

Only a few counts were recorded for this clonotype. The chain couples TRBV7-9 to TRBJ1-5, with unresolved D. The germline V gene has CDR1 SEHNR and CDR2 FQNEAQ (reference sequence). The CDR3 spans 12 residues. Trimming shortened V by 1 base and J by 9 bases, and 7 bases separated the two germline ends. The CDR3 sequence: CASSLDVGPQHF. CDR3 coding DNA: TGTGCCAGCAGCTTAGACGTGGGGCCCCAGCATTTT.

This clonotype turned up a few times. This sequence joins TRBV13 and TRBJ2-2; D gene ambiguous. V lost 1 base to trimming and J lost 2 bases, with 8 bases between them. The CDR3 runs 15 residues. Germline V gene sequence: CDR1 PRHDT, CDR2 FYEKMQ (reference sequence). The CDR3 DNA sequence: TGTGCCAGCAGCTTAGAACACCGTAACACCGGGGAGCTGTTTTTT. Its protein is CASSLEHRNTGELFF. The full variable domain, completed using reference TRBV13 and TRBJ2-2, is AAGVIQSPRHLIKEKRETATLKCYPIPRHDTVYWYQQGPGQDPQFLISFYEKMQSDKGSIPDRFSAQQFSDYHSELNMSSLELGDSALYFCASSLEHRNTGELFFGEGSRLTVL.

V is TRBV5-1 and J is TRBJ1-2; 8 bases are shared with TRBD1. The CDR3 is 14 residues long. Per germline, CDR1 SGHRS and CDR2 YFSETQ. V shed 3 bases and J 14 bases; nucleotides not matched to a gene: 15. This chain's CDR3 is CASSSGTGGIYATF. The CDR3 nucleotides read TGCGCCAGCAGCTCAGGGACAGGTGGAATCTATGCTACCTTC.

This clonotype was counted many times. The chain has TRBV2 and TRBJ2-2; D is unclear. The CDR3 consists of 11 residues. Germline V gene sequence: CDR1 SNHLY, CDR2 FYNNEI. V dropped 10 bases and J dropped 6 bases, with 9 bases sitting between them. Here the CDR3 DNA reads TGTGCCACCTCAAGGCCCGGGGAGCTGTTTTTT. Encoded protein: CATSRPGELFF. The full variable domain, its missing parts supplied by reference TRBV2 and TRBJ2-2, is EPEVTQTPSHQVTQMGQEVILRCVPISNHLYFYWYRQILGQKVEFLVSFYNNEISEKSEIFDDQFSVERPDGSNFTLKIRSTKLEDSAMYFCATSRPGELFFGEGSRLTVL.

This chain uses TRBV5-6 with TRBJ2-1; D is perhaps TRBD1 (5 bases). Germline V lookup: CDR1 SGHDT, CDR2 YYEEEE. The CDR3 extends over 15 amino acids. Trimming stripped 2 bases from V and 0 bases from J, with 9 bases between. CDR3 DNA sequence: TGTGCCAGCAGCTTCCCCCAGGGCTCCTACAATGAGCAGTTCTTC. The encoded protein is CASSFPQGSYNEQFF. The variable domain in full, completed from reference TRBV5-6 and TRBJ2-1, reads DAGVTQSPTHLIKTRGQQVTLRCSPKSGHDTVSWYQQALGQGPQFIFQYYEEEERQRGNFPDRFSGHQFPNYSSELNVNALLLGDSALYLCASSFPQGSYNEQFFGPGTRLTVL.

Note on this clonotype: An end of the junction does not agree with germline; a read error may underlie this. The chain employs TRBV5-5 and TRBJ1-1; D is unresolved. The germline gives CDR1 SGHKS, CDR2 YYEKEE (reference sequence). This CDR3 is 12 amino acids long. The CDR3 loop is CASTGMNTEAFF. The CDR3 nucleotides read TGTGCAAGCACGGGGATGAACACTGAAGCTTTCTTT.

The CDR3 reads CASSPGTDNTEAFF. The CDR3 DNA sequence: TGTGCCAGCAGTCCGGGGACAGATAACACTGAAGCTTTCTTT. This chain connects TRBV12-3 or TRBV12-4 to TRBJ1-1, with 7 bases identical to TRBD1. The junction had 5 bases not matched to a gene; V was cut back by 5 bases and J by 2 bases. This CDR3 region has 14 residues.

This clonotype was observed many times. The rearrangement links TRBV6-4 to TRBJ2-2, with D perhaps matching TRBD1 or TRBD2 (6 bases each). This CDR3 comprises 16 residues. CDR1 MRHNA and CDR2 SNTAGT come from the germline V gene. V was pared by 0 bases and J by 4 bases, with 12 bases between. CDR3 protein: CASSDSRGVSTGELFF. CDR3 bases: TGTGCCAGCAGTGACTCGAGGGGGGTCTCCACCGGGGAGCTGTTTTTT.

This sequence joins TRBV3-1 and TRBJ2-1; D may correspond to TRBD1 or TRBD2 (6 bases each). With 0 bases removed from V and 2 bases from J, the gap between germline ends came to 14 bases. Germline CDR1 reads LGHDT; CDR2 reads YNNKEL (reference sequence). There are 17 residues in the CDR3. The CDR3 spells CASSQDLGGGTYNEQFF. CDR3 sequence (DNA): TGTGCCAGCAGCCAAGATCTTGGAGGGGGGACCTACAATGAGCAGTTCTTC.

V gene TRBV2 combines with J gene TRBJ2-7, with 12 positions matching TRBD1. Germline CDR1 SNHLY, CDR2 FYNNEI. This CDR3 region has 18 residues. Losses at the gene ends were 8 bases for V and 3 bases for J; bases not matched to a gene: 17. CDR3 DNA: TGTGCCAGCTTCCGGGACGTAGATGGGACAGGGGGCATCTACGAGCAGTACGTC. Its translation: CASFRDVDGTGGIYEQYV.

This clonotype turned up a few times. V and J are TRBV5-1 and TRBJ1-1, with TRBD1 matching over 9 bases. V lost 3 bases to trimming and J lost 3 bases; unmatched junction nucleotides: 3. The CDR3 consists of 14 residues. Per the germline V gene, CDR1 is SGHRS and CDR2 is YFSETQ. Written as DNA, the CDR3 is TGCGCCAGCAGCTACAGGGGGCGCTACACTGAAGCTTTCTTT. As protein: CASSYRGRYTEAFF. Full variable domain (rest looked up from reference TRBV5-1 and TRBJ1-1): KAGVTQTPRYLIKTRGQQVTLSCSPISGHRSVSWYQQTPGQGLQFLFEYFSETQRNKGNFPGRFSGRQFSNSRSEMNVSTLELGDSALYLCASSYRGRYTEAFFGQGTRLTVV.

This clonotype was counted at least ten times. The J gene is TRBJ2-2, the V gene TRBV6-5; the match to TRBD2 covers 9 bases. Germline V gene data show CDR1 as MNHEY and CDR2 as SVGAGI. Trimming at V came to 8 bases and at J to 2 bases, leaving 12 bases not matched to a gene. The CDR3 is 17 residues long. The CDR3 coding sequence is TGTGCCAGCCCTTCGGCGGGGGGGAAGTTCAACACCGGGGAGCTGTTTTTT. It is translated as CASPSAGGKFNTGELFF.

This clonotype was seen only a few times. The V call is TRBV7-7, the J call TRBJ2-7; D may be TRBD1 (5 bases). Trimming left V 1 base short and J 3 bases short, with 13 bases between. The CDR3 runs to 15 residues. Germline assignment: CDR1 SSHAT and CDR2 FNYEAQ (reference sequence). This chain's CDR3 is CASSLVREKLYEQYF. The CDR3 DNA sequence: TGTGCCAGCAGCTTAGTCAGGGAAAAGCTCTACGAGCAGTACTTC. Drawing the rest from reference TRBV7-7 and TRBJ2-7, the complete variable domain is GAGVSQSPRYKVTKRGQDVTLRCDPISSHATLYWYQQALGQGPEFLTYFNYEAQPDKSGLPSDRFSAERPEGSISTLTIQRTEQRDSAMYRCASSLVREKLYEQYFGPGTRLTVT.

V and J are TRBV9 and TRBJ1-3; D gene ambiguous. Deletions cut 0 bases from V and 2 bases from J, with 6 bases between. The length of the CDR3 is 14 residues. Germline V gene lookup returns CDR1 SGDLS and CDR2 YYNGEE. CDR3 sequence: CASSVVETGNTIYF. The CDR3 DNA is TGTGCCAGCAGCGTAGTTGAAACTGGAAACACCATATATTTT.

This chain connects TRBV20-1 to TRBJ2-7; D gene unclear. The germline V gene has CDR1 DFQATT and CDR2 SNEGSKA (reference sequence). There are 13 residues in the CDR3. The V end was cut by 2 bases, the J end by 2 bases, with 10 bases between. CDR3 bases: TGCAGTGCTAGATGGGCGCTCACCTACGAGCAGTACGTC. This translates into CSARWALTYEQYV.

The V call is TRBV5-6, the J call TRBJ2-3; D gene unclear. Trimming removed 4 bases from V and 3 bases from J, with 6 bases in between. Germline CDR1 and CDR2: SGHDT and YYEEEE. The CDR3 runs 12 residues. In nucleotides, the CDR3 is TGTGCCAGCAGCGCACATACAGATACGCAGTATTTT. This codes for CASSAHTDTQYF.

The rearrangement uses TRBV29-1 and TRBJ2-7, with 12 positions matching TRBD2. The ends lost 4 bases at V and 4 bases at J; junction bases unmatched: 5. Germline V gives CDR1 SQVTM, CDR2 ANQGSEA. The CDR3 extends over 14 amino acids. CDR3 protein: CSVGQGLAGYEQYF. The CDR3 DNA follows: TGCAGCGTTGGTCAGGGACTAGCGGGTTACGAGCAGTACTTC.

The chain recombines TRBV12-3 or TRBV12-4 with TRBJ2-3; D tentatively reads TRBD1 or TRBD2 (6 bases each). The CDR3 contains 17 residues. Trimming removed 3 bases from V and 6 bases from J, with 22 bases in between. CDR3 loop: CASSFSIRSGARDTQYF. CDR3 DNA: TGTGCCAGCAGTTTCTCGATCCGGTCGGGGGCTAGGGATACGCAGTATTTT.

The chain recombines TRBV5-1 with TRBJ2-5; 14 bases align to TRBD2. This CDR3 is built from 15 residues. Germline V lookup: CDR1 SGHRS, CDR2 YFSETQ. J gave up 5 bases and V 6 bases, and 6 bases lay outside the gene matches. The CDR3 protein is CASTPGTSGGETQYF. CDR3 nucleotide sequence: TGCGCCAGCACCCCTGGGACTAGCGGGGGTGAGACCCAGTACTTC.

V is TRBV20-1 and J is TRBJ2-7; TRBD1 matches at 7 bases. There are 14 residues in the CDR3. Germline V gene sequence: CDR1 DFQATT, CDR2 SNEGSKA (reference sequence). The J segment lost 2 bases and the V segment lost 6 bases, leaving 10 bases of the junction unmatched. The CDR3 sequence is CSAPDRVGPYEQYV. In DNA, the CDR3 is TGCAGTGCGCCCGACAGGGTAGGTCCCTACGAGCAGTACGTC.

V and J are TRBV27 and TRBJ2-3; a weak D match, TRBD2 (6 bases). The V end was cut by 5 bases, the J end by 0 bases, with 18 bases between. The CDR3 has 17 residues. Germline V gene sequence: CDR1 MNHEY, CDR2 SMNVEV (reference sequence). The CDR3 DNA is TGTGCCAGCAGTGCGGTGGGGGGTGGCCCTAGCACAGATACGCAGTATTTT. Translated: CASSAVGGGPSTDTQYF.

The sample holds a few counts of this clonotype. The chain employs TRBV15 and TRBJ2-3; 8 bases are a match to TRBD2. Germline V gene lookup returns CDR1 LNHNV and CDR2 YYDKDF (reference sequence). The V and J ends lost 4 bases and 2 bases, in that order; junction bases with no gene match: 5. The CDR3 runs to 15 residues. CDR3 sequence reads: CATSTPLAATDTQYF. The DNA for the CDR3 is TGTGCCACCAGCACCCCACTAGCGGCCACAGATACGCAGTATTTT.

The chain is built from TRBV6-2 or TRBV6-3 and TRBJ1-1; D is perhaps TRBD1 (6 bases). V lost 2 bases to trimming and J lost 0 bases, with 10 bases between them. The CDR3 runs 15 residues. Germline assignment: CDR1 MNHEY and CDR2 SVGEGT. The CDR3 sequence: CASSYRGALNTEAFF. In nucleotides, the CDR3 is TGTGCCAGCAGTTACCGGGGGGCACTGAACACTGAAGCTTTCTTT.

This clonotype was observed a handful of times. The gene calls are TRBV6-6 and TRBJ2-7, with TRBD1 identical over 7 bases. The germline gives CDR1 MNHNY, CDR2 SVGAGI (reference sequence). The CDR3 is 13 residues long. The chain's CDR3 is CASNEGGSSEQYV. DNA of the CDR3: TGTGCCAGCAACGAAGGGGGCTCCTCCGAGCAGTACGTC.

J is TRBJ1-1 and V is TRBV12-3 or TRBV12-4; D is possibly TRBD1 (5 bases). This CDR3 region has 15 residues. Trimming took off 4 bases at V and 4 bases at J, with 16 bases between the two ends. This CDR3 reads CASSSGPGASTEAFF. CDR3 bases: TGTGCCAGCAGTTCCGGCCCCGGGGCGAGCACTGAAGCTTTCTTT.

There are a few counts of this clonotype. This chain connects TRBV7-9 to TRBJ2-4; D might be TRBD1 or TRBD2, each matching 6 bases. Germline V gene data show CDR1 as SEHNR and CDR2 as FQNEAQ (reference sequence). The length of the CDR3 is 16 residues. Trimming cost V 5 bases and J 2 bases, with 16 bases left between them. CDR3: CASSPPGGWTKNIQYF. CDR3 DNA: TGTGCCAGCAGCCCTCCCGGGGGCTGGACCAAAAACATTCAGTACTTC.